This T cell receptor beta chain was captured in a study of tumor-infiltrating lymphocytes in primary liver carcinoma. Study in general: Primary liver carcinomas in the patients were surgically resected.

Trimming removed 0 bases at V and 2 bases at J, with 7 bases between. Per the germline V gene, CDR1 is DFQATT and CDR2 is SNEGSKA (reference sequence). This CDR3 spans 13 amino acids. A constant-region primer served to make TCR beta cDNA from approximately 490 ng total RNA. Slightly modified ARM-PCR, run as three nested multiplex PCR rounds, produced the TCR beta libraries. A C-beta reverse primer was combined with TRBV1-TRBV30 forward primers in the first two PCR rounds, and each round had approximately 10 cycles. Via MiXCR, TCRdb re-called the multiplex PCR reads, giving one row per CDR3 protein. The sample shows about 300,000 distinct CDR3 sequences, 65% of them seen only once. Blood RNA originated from unsorted whole blood, with germline DNA additionally extracted. Enrolled patients were chronically infected with HBV and treatment-naive.

Sequenced material: peripheral blood. This receptor was obtained from a man between 40 and 49 years old with primary liver carcinoma and hepatitis B virus infection. This sequence joins TRBV20-1 and TRBJ1-2, with D hard to call. CDR3: CSARDPVNYGYTF. The CDR3 DNA reads as TGCAGTGCTAGAGATCCGGTAAACTATGGCTACACCTTC.